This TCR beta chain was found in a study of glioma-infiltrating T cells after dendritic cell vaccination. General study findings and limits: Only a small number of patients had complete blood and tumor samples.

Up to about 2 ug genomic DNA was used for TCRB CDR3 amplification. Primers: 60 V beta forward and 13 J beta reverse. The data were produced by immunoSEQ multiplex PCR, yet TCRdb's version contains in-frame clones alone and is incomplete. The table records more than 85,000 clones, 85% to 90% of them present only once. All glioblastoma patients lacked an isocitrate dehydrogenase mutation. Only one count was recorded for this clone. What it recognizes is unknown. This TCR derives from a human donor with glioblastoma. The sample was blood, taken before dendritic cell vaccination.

For the CDR3, the DNA is TGCGCCAGCAGCCCGACAGGGGGATCCTACGAGCAGTACTTC. Amino acid sequence: CASSPTGGSYEQYF. The chain recombines TRBV5-1 with TRBJ2-7; 9 nucleotides agree with TRBD1. V trimming: 4 bases; J trimming: 1 base; junction bases outside the gene matches: 3. Germline values: CDR1 SGHRS, CDR2 YFSETQ. The CDR3 covers 14 residues.